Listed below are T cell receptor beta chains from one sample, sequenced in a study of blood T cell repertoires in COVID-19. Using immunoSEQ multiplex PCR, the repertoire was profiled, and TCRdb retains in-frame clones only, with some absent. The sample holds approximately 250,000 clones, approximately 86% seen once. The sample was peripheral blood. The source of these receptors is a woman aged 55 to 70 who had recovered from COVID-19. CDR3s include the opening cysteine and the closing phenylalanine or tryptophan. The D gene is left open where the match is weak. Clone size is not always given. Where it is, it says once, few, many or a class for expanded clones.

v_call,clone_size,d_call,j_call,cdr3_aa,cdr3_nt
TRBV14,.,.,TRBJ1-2,CASSQVRGGEGHGYTF,TGTGCCAGCAGCCAAGTAAGGGGAGGTGAAGGGCATGGCTACACCTTC
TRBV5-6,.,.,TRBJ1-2,CASSLGGSYGYTF,TGTGCCAGCAGCTTGGGAGGATCCTATGGCTACACCTTC
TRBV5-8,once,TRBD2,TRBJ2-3,CASSRGGLAGGSRPADTQYF,TGTGCCAGCAGCCGCGGTGGACTAGCGGGGGGATCTCGACCTGCAGATACGCAGTATTTT
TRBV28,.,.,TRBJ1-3,CASSLGGVATSGNTIYF,TGTGCCAGCAGTTTGGGTGGAGTGGCCACCTCTGGAAACACCATATATTTT
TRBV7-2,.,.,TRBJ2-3,CASSYGGTDTQYF,TGTGCCAGCAGCTACGGGGGCACAGATACGCAGTATTTT
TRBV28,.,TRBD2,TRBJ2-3,CASSFASGGTDTQYF,TGTGCCAGCAGTTTCGCTAGCGGGGGCACAGATACGCAGTATTTT
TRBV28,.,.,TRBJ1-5,CASSSPGGSYSNQPQHF,TGTGCCAGCAGTTCCCCCGGGGGTTCATATAGCAATCAGCCCCAGCATTTT
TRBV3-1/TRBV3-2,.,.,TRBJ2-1,CASSQDINEQFF,TGTGCCAGCAGCCAAGATATCAATGAGCAGTTCTTC
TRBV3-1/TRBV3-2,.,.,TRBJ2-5,CASSQPTRDSRETQYF,TGTGCCAGCAGCCAACCAACTCGGGACTCCCGGGAGACCCAGTACTTC
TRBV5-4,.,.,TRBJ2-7,CASSPRGGIEQYF,TGTGCCAGCAGCCCTAGGGGGGGGATCGAGCAGTACTTC
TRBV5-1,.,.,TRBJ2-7,CASSLGQATLEQYF,TGCGCCAGCAGCTTGGGACAGGCCACCCTCGAGCAGTACTTC
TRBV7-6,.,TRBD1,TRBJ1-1,CASSPDRGNTEAFF,TGTGCCAGCAGCCCCGACAGGGGGAACACTGAAGCTTTCTTT
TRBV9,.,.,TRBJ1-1,CASSWGGATEAFF,TGTGCCAGCAGCTGGGGCGGGGCGACTGAAGCTTTCTTT
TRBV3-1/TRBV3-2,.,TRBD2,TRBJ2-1,CASSQVGLAGGEQFF,TGTGCCAGCAGCCAAGTAGGACTAGCGGGAGGTGAGCAGTTCTTC
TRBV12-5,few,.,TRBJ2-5,CASGLGQAPQETQYF,TGTGCTAGTGGTTTGGGACAGGCTCCCCAAGAGACCCAGTACTTC
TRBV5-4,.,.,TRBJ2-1,CASSLDSYNEQFF,TGTGCCAGCAGTCTTGACAGTTACAATGAGCAGTTCTTC
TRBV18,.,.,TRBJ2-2,CASSPYSGVSGELFF,TGTGCCAGCTCACCATATTCAGGGGTCTCCGGGGAGCTGTTTTTT
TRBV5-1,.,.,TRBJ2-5,CASSPRQVLETQYF,TGCGCCAGCAGCCCTCGACAGGTCCTAGAGACCCAGTACTTC
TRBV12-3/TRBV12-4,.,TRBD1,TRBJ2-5,CASTRDRAETQYF,TGTGCCAGCACCCGGGACAGGGCTGAGACCCAGTACTTC
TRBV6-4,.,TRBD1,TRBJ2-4,CASSDRQGPKNIQYF,TGTGCCAGCAGTGACAGACAGGGGCCCAAAAACATTCAGTACTTC
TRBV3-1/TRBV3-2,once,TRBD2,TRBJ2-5,CASSPWGSGGAFRDYQETQYF,TGTGCCAGCAGCCCTTGGGGTAGCGGGGGGGCTTTTCGCGATTACCAAGAGACCCAGTACTTC
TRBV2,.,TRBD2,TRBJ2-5,CASKLPSGGQETQYF,TGTGCCAGCAAGCTTCCTAGCGGGGGGCAAGAGACCCAGTACTTC
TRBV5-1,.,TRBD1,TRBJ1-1,CASSWDRVRNTEAFF,TGCGCCAGCAGCTGGGACAGGGTAAGGAACACTGAAGCTTTCTTT
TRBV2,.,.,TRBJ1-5,CASSGSGNQPQHF,TGTGCCAGCAGTGGCTCGGGGAATCAGCCCCAGCATTTT
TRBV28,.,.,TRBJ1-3,CASSFLGGIGNTIYF,TGTGCCAGCAGTTTCTTGGGGGGAATTGGAAACACCATATATTTT
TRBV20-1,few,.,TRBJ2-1,CSAPTRVEQFF,TGCAGTGCTCCGACGCGGGTTGAGCAGTTCTTC
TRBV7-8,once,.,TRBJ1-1,CASSPAETGGGGTEAFF,TGTGCCAGCAGCCCCGCCGAGACAGGAGGGGGGGGCACTGAAGCTTTCTTT
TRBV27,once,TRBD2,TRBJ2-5,CASSFGGGVQETQYF,TGTGCCAGCAGTTTTGGCGGGGGGGTACAAGAGACCCAGTACTTC
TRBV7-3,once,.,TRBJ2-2,CASSLGRTGGGELFF,TGTGCCAGCAGCTTAGGCCGCACCGGGGGCGGGGAGCTGTTTTTT
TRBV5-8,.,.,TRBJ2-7,CASSLFFEQYF,TGTGCCAGCAGCCTCTTTTTTGAGCAGTACTTC
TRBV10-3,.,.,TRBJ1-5,CAISESGAGWQPQHF,TGTGCCATCAGTGAGTCGGGGGCAGGGTGGCAGCCCCAGCATTTT
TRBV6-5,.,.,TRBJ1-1,CASRRGLNTEAFF,TGTGCCAGCAGAAGGGGCTTGAACACTGAAGCTTTCTTT
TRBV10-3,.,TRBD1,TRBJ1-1,CAISESRGQGAVGTEAFF,TGTGCCATCAGTGAGTCGAGGGGACAGGGGGCTGTGGGAACTGAAGCTTTCTTT
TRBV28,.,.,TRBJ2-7,CASSLWGTSTYEQYF,TGTGCCAGCAGTTTATGGGGGACTTCTACCTACGAGCAGTACTTC
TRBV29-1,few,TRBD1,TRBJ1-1,CSVQPDRMVTEAFF,TGCAGCGTACAACCGGACAGGATGGTGACTGAAGCTTTCTTT
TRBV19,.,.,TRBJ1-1,CASSIIFSWATRGMNTEAFF,TGTGCCAGTAGTATCATTTTCTCCTGGGCGACCCGGGGGATGAACACTGAAGCTTTCTTT
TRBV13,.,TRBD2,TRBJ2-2,CASGGISGELFF,TGTGCCTCGGGGGGTATTTCCGGGGAGCTGTTTTTT
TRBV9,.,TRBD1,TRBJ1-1,CASSGSYRDRGTEAFF,TGTGCCAGCAGCGGATCATACCGGGACAGGGGTACTGAAGCTTTCTTT